The 17 T cell receptor beta chains below come from one sample, sequenced in a study of blood T cell repertoires in COVID-19. The table came from immunoSEQ multiplex PCR; TCRdb's copy has only in-frame clones and leaves some out. The sample has more than 200,000 clones, 84% seen once. The sequenced sample consisted of PBMCs or T cells enriched from blood (not recorded which). The source of these receptors is a man aged 60 to 75 who had recovered from COVID-19.

This chain uses TRBV10-3 with TRBJ1-2, with 7 bases that match TRBD1. This CDR3 comprises 11 residues. Germline V gene sequence: CDR1 ENHRY, CDR2 SYGVKD. V dropped 6 bases and J dropped 7; count of bases not matched to a gene: 2. The CDR3 nucleotides read TGTGCCATCAGGGGGACAGCTGGCTACACCTTC. Its translation is CAIRGTAGYTF.

The chain combines TRBV2 with TRBJ2-5; possible D gene TRBD1, 5 bases. The CDR3 consists of 14 residues. Germline CDR1 reads SNHLY; CDR2 reads FYNNEI. Trimming stripped 7 bases from V and 0 bases from J, with 12 bases between. The CDR3 nucleotides are TGTGCCAGCACCCCCAACAGGAACCAAGAGACCCAGTACTTC. Translation: CASTPNRNQETQYF.

The rearrangement uses TRBV9 and TRBJ2-7; D may be TRBD2 (5 bases). V gave up 0 bases and J gave up 7 bases, with 11 bases separating them. The germline gives CDR1 SGDLS, CDR2 YYNGEE. The CDR3 has 13 residues. The CDR3 loop is CASSVETTGEQYF. In DNA form, the CDR3 reads TGTGCCAGCAGCGTAGAGACAACGGGGGAGCAGTACTTC.

The chain employs TRBV2 and TRBJ2-2, with 7 bases aligning to TRBD2. CDR3 length equals 13 residues. CDR1 SNHLY and CDR2 FYNNEI come from the germline V gene. V was clipped by 6 bases and J by 6 bases; unmatched bases: 4. In nucleotides, the CDR3 is TGTGCCAGCAGGAAGACTAGCCCCGGGGAGCTGTTTTTT. Protein: CASRKTSPGELFF.

This clone has only a few counts. The gene calls are TRBV11-2 and TRBJ2-1, with unresolved D. CDR3 length: 12 amino acids. Germline CDR1 is SGHAT and CDR2 is FQNNGV. With 1 base removed from V and 7 bases from J, the gap between germline ends came to 5 bases. The CDR3 spells CASSLVGNEQFF. In nucleotides, the CDR3 is TGTGCCAGCAGCTTAGTCGGGAATGAGCAGTTCTTC.

This chain connects TRBV3-1 (or the pseudogene TRBV3-2) to TRBJ2-5; a weak D match, TRBD1 (6 bases). CDR1 is LGHDT and CDR2 is YNNKEL in the germline V gene (reference sequence). The V end lost 4 bases, the J end lost 2 bases, and 11 bases lay between the germline ends. CDR3 length: 14 amino acids. The CDR3, as DNA: TGTGCCAGCAGCCGCCGGACAGAACAAGAGACCCAGTACTTC. Its protein product is CASSRRTEQETQYF.

CDR3 coding DNA: TGTGCCAGCAGCAAGCTACCACCGGGACAGGTCTCAAGTAGCAATCAGCCCCAGCATTTT. This encodes CASSKLPPGQVSSSNQPQHF. The chain uses TRBV21-1 and TRBJ1-5; TRBD1, the table's D call, lacks a check against the DNA. TRBV21-1 is annotated as a pseudogene. The CDR3 runs 20 residues.

This clone was picked up one time. The J gene is TRBJ1-4, the V gene TRBV29-1; 9 bases match TRBD1. After removal of 7 bases from V and 6 bases from J, the junction contained 6 bases not matched to a gene. CDR3 length: 13 residues. Germline CDR1 reads SQVTM; CDR2 reads ANQGSEA. CDR3 region: CSAPGQGDEKLFF. CDR3 DNA: TGCAGCGCACCGGGACAGGGAGATGAAAAACTGTTTTTT.

V usage is TRBV6-2 or TRBV6-3 and J usage is TRBJ2-6; D possibly corresponds to TRBD1 (6 bases). The CDR3 has 16 residues. Deletions cut 5 bases from V and 4 bases from J, with 15 bases between. From germline, CDR1 is MNHEY and CDR2 SVGEGT. CDR3 sequence: CASSPQWGQGANVLTF. The CDR3 bases are TGTGCCAGCAGTCCCCAATGGGGGCAGGGGGCCAACGTCCTGACTTTC.

The chain joins TRBV11-3 to TRBJ2-3; 12 nucleotides align to TRBD2. Germline CDR1 SGHNT, CDR2 YENEEA. Germline trimming cut 5 bases from V and 2 bases from J; bases unmatched to any gene: 14. This CDR3 region has 19 residues. CDR3 sequence (DNA): TGTGCCAGCAGCACCCCCCCGGGACTAGCGGGCACCTCCACAGATACGCAGTATTTT. This translates into CASSTPPGLAGTSTDTQYF.

The chain couples TRBV24-1 to TRBJ1-5, with D hard to call. The CDR3 loop spans 13 amino acids. V was pared by 5 bases and J by 5 bases, with 9 bases between. CDR1 and CDR2 (germline): KGHDR, SFDVKD. The CDR3, as DNA: TGTGCCACCAGTGCTTCGGAGGATCAGCCCCAGCATTTT. Translating it yields CATSASEDQPQHF.

The rearrangement links TRBV9 to TRBJ1-2, with a tentative D call TRBD1 (6 bases). V was trimmed by 5 bases and J by 6 bases, leaving 11 bases between them. Germline V gives CDR1 SGDLS, CDR2 YYNGEE. This CDR3 comprises 12 residues. The CDR3 loop is CASRNRVNGYTF. For the CDR3, the DNA is TGTGCCAGCAGAAACAGGGTAAATGGCTACACCTTC.

V usage is TRBV28 and J usage is TRBJ2-3; 7 bases are a match to TRBD2. V shed 5 bases and J 8 bases; nucleotides not matched to a gene: 25. Looked up from germline, CDR1 is MDHEN and CDR2 is SYDVKM. The CDR3 sequence is 19 residues long. CDR3 region: CASSRRGGGGELPPGTQYF. CDR3 coding DNA: TGTGCCAGCAGTAGAAGGGGAGGCGGGGGAGAACTCCCGCCAGGTACGCAGTATTTT. Drawing the rest from reference TRBV28 and TRBJ2-3, the complete variable domain is DVKVTQSSRYLVKRTGEKVFLECVQDMDHENMFWYRQDPGLGLRLIYFSYDVKMKEKGDIPEGYSVSREKKERFSLILESASTNQTSMYLCASSRRGGGGELPPGTQYFGPGTRLTVL.

The chain's CDR3 is CASSWTGPSGYTF. The DNA for the CDR3 is TGTGCCAGCAGCTGGACTGGACCGTCTGGCTACACCTTC. The chain employs TRBV7-9 and TRBJ1-2; D is undetermined. The CDR3 has 13 amino acids. Germline V CDR1 and CDR2: SEHNR, FQNEAQ (reference sequence). V lost 4 bases and J 7 bases, leaving 13 bases between the germline ends.

This clone was seen more than once but under ten times. One end of the junction does not line up with germline, which may come from a read error. This rearrangement joins TRBV3-1 (or the pseudogene TRBV3-2) to TRBJ1-1; TRBD1 might be the D (6 bases). Germline assignment: CDR1 LGHDT and CDR2 YNNKEL (reference sequence). The CDR3 has 15 residues. The CDR3 sequence is CASRQGQGKGTEAFF. As DNA, the CDR3 is TGTGCCAGCAGGCAAGGGCAGGGGAAGGGAACTGAAGCTTTCTTT.

This clone has a single count. The genes are TRBV5-6 and TRBJ1-2; maybe TRBD1 (6 bases). CDR3 length: 16 amino acids. V was pared by 4 bases and J by 7 bases, with 23 bases between. Germline assignment: CDR1 SGHDT and CDR2 YYEEEE. CDR3 sequence (DNA): TGTGCCAGCAGCCCCCCAAACGGCCGGGGGGCAGGTGGCTACACCTTC. Its protein product is CASSPPNGRGAGGYTF.

The rearrangement links TRBV3-1 (or the pseudogene TRBV3-2) to TRBJ1-2, with TRBD1 identical over 9 bases. CDR1 is LGHDT and CDR2 is YNNKEL in the germline V gene (reference sequence). J was trimmed by 6 bases and V by 1 base; bases with no gene match: 6. The CDR3 runs to 15 residues. The DNA for the CDR3 is TGTGCCAGCAGCCAAGCAACAGGGGGCCGGGATGGCTACACCTTC. Amino acids: CASSQATGGRDGYTF.